A single sample is the source of the 3 T cell receptor beta chains below, sequenced in a study of T cell responses to AZD1222 COVID-19 vaccine. Libraries were prepared by immunoSEQ multiplex PCR; TCRdb keeps only in-frame clonotypes and omits some of them. The profile shows roughly 150,000 clones, around nine tenths of them singletons. Sequences were derived from peripheral blood, sampled on day 0 of AZD1222 vaccination. The receptor set was obtained from an adult in good health.

Here the CDR3 DNA reads TGTGCCAGCTCACCGAGACGAGATGAAGCTTTCTTT. Encoded protein: CASSPRRDEAFF. The V gene is TRBV18, the J gene TRBJ1-1; D is ambiguous. V was trimmed by 3 bases and J by 7 bases, leaving 9 bases between them. The length of the CDR3 is 12 residues. From germline, CDR1 is KGHSH and CDR2 LQKENI.

The chain's CDR3 is CASTVTEAGVNTEAFF. Here the CDR3 DNA reads TGCGCCAGCACAGTTACGGAAGCCGGGGTTAACACTGAAGCTTTCTTT. The rearrangement joins TRBV10-2 to TRBJ1-1; D gene ambiguous. The CDR3 runs to 16 residues. CDR1 is WSHSY, CDR2 SAAADI, per germline. The V end was cut by 7 bases, the J end by 2 bases, with 20 bases between.

This sequence joins TRBV7-9 and TRBJ2-5, with 11 bases identical to TRBD2. The V gene's germline CDR1 is SEHNR and CDR2 FQNEAQ (reference sequence). V shed 4 bases, J shed 1 base, and the junction held 5 bases outside the gene matches. The CDR3 contains 16 residues. The CDR3 spells CASSSTSGEAQETQYF. The CDR3 nucleotides are TGTGCCAGCAGCTCGACTAGCGGGGAAGCCCAAGAGACCCAGTACTTC.